These T cell receptor beta chains were read from a single sample in a study of blood T cell repertoires in COVID-19. TCRdb keeps only in-frame clones here, not all; method: immunoSEQ multiplex PCR. The table shows about 99,000 clones, with approximately 80% occurring only once. Sequences were obtained from peripheral blood. Source of these receptors: a man aged 55-75 years with acute or convalescent COVID-19. Both conserved end residues are part of each CDR3. The D gene is left open where the match is weak. Expanded clones are given a class, and other clones once, few, many or no size at all.

J gene: TRBJ2-1
D gene: -
clone size: -
V gene: TRBV7-7
CDR3 DNA: TGTGCTAGCAGCTTAGCTGTGGGGCCGATCAATGAGCAGTTCTTC
CDR3 protein: CASSLAVGPINEQFF

J gene: TRBJ2-2
D gene: -
clone size: -
V gene: TRBV6-1
CDR3 DNA: TGTGCCAGCAGTTGGGACATCTACACCGGGGAGCTGTTTTTT
CDR3 protein: CASSWDIYTGELFF

J gene: TRBJ2-7
D gene: -
clone size: -
V gene: TRBV5-5
CDR3 DNA: TGTGCCAGCAGCGCCGCCCTTATAAGCCGCCTGGCGTTAGCGCACAACTTC
CDR3 protein: CASSAALISRLALAHNF

J gene: TRBJ2-3
D gene: -
clone size: -
V gene: TRBV19
CDR3 DNA: TGTGCCAGTAGTTTACCGGCCCCCGTTAAGGGGACGCAGTATTTT
CDR3 protein: CASSLPAPVKGTQYF

J gene: TRBJ1-6
D gene: -
clone size: few
V gene: TRBV27
CDR3 DNA: TGTGCCAGCAGTTTGCAGGGGAGATATAATTCACCCCTCCACTTT
CDR3 protein: CASSLQGRYNSPLHF

J gene: TRBJ1-1
D gene: TRBD1
clone size: -
V gene: TRBV10-2
CDR3 DNA: TGCGCCAGCAGTCAGGACCACAGGGGTGAAGCTTTCTTT
CDR3 protein: CASSQDHRGEAFF

J gene: TRBJ2-7
D gene: -
clone size: -
V gene: TRBV9
CDR3 DNA: TGTGCCAGCAGCCGGGACACCAGGCAGCAGTACTTC
CDR3 protein: CASSRDTRQQYF

J gene: TRBJ1-5
D gene: -
clone size: -
V gene: TRBV5-1
CDR3 DNA: TGCGCCAGCAGAATGGAGCCCAATCAGCCCCAGCATTTT
CDR3 protein: CASRMEPNQPQHF

J gene: TRBJ2-2
D gene: -
clone size: -
V gene: TRBV19
CDR3 DNA: TGTGCCAGTCGAAGTCAGACCGGGGAGCTGTTTTTT
CDR3 protein: CASRSQTGELFF

J gene: TRBJ2-1
D gene: TRBD2
clone size: -
V gene: TRBV3-1/TRBV3-2
CDR3 DNA: TGTGCCAGCAGCCGGTTCTTTAGCGGGAGTTTAGATGAGCAGTTCTTC
CDR3 protein: CASSRFFSGSLDEQFF

J gene: TRBJ2-5
D gene: -
clone size: -
V gene: TRBV3-1/TRBV3-2
CDR3 DNA: TGTGCCAGCAGCCAAGGGGTGGGAGCGGGGACCCAGTACTTC
CDR3 protein: CASSQGVGAGTQYF

J gene: TRBJ2-6
D gene: -
clone size: -
V gene: TRBV5-1
CDR3 DNA: TGCGCCAGCAGCTTTAGTTGGGGCGCTGGGGCCAACGTCCTGACTTTC
CDR3 protein: CASSFSWGAGANVLTF

J gene: TRBJ1-2
D gene: TRBD1
clone size: -
V gene: TRBV7-9
CDR3 DNA: TGTGCCAGCAGCTTAGGGGGACAGGTCTATGGCTACACCTTC
CDR3 protein: CASSLGGQVYGYTF

J gene: TRBJ1-5
D gene: -
clone size: few
V gene: TRBV10-2
CDR3 DNA: TGCGCCAGCGCTGTCACAGATTATCAGCCCCAGCATTTT
CDR3 protein: CASAVTDYQPQHF

J gene: TRBJ2-7
D gene: TRBD2
clone size: -
V gene: TRBV7-9
CDR3 DNA: TGTGCCAGCAGCATTCCACCGGGACTAGATGACTACGAGCAGTACTTC
CDR3 protein: CASSIPPGLDDYEQYF

J gene: TRBJ1-2
D gene: -
clone size: -
V gene: TRBV6-5
CDR3 DNA: TGTGCCAGCAGTTACTCGCTCGGTGGTCGTGCTGGTCACACCTTC
CDR3 protein: CASSYSLGGRAGHTF

J gene: TRBJ1-2
D gene: -
clone size: -
V gene: TRBV5-1
CDR3 DNA: TGCGCCAGCAGCTTTCGGACAGATAATGGCTACACCTTC
CDR3 protein: CASSFRTDNGYTF

J gene: TRBJ1-6
D gene: -
clone size: -
V gene: TRBV5-1
CDR3 DNA: TGCGCCAGCAGCTTTACCGGGACATTCAATTCACCCCTCCACTTT
CDR3 protein: CASSFTGTFNSPLHF

J gene: TRBJ1-2
D gene: -
clone size: -
V gene: TRBV14
CDR3 DNA: TGTGCCAGCAGCCAGTTCAGGAACTTCTATGGCTACACCTTC
CDR3 protein: CASSQFRNFYGYTF

J gene: TRBJ1-1
D gene: -
clone size: -
V gene: TRBV11-2
CDR3 DNA: TGTGCCAGCAGCTTATCCCAGGGCTTGGAAGCTTTCTTT
CDR3 protein: CASSLSQGLEAFF

J gene: TRBJ2-7
D gene: -
clone size: -
V gene: TRBV9
CDR3 DNA: TGTGCCAGCAGCTACGACAGTCTACCCTACGAGCAGTACTTC
CDR3 protein: CASSYDSLPYEQYF

J gene: TRBJ1-1
D gene: TRBD1
clone size: once
V gene: TRBV29-1
CDR3 DNA: TGCAGCGTTGGCGGGACAGGGGGCACTGAAGCTTTCTTT
CDR3 protein: CSVGGTGGTEAFF

J gene: TRBJ1-4
D gene: TRBD1
clone size: once
V gene: TRBV19
CDR3 DNA: TGTGCCAGTAGTGCCGGGACAGGGGGCGTTGAAAAACTGTTTTTT
CDR3 protein: CASSAGTGGVEKLFF

J gene: TRBJ2-5
D gene: TRBD2
clone size: -
V gene: TRBV5-4
CDR3 DNA: TGTGCCAGCAGCCGGGGGGGAGGGGACCCAGAGACCCAGTACTTC
CDR3 protein: CASSRGGGDPETQYF

J gene: TRBJ1-4
D gene: TRBD1
clone size: -
V gene: TRBV18
CDR3 DNA: TGTGCCAGCTCACCAGGGACAGGACGAAATGAAAAACTGTTTTTT
CDR3 protein: CASSPGTGRNEKLFF

J gene: TRBJ1-3
D gene: -
clone size: -
V gene: TRBV7-9
CDR3 DNA: TGTGCCAGCAGCTTACCCCGGGGCGGGAGCTCTGGAAACACCATATATTTT
CDR3 protein: CASSLPRGGSSGNTIYF

J gene: TRBJ1-1
D gene: -
clone size: few
V gene: TRBV29-1
CDR3 DNA: TGCAGCGCGAGTCGGCACGGGGACACTGAAGCTTTCTTT
CDR3 protein: CSASRHGDTEAFF

J gene: TRBJ2-2
D gene: -
clone size: -
V gene: TRBV24-1
CDR3 DNA: TGTGCCACCAGTGATCCCCTCAGGGGAAGCACCGGGGAGCTGTTTTTT
CDR3 protein: CATSDPLRGSTGELFF

J gene: TRBJ1-4
D gene: TRBD1
clone size: -
V gene: TRBV5-4
CDR3 DNA: TGTGCCAGCAGTTACACAGGGGATGGGTATGAAAAACTGTTTTTT
CDR3 protein: CASSYTGDGYEKLFF

J gene: TRBJ1-5
D gene: TRBD1
clone size: -
V gene: TRBV18
CDR3 DNA: TGTGCCAGCTCACCAGGGACAGGGTACAATCAGCCCCAGCATTTT
CDR3 protein: CASSPGTGYNQPQHF

J gene: TRBJ2-1
D gene: TRBD2
clone size: -
V gene: TRBV28
CDR3 DNA: TGTGCCAGCAGTTTAGATTGGCTAGCGGGAGGTGTATCGACCTACAATGAGCAGTTCTTC
CDR3 protein: CASSLDWLAGGVSTYNEQFF

J gene: TRBJ2-1
D gene: -
clone size: -
V gene: TRBV6-2/TRBV6-3
CDR3 DNA: TGTGCCAGCAGTTACTCGACGTCTAGCTGGAGCAATGAGCAGTTCTTC
CDR3 protein: CASSYSTSSWSNEQFF

J gene: TRBJ1-1
D gene: -
clone size: -
V gene: TRBV10-1
CDR3 DNA: TGCGCCAGCAGCAGACAGCGGAACACTGAAGCTTTCTTT
CDR3 protein: CASSRQRNTEAFF

J gene: TRBJ2-3
D gene: -
clone size: -
V gene: TRBV7-2
CDR3 DNA: TGTGCCAGCAGCCCCGGAGCTTCAGATACGCAGTATTTT
CDR3 protein: CASSPGASDTQYF

J gene: TRBJ2-7
D gene: TRBD2
clone size: -
V gene: TRBV6-5
CDR3 DNA: TGTGCCACGGGGGGACTAGCGGGAGCCTACGAGCAGTACTTC
CDR3 protein: CATGGLAGAYEQYF

J gene: TRBJ2-7
D gene: -
clone size: -
V gene: TRBV5-5
CDR3 DNA: TGTGCCAGCAGCTTTCGCGGGGCCCTCTCCTACGAGCAGTACTTC
CDR3 protein: CASSFRGALSYEQYF

J gene: TRBJ1-2
D gene: TRBD1
clone size: -
V gene: TRBV27
CDR3 DNA: TGTGCCAGCAGCGGGACAGTAAATCGTCAAGGCTATGGCTACACCTTC
CDR3 protein: CASSGTVNRQGYGYTF

J gene: TRBJ2-3
D gene: TRBD1
clone size: once
V gene: TRBV5-5
CDR3 DNA: TGTGCCAGCAGCTTGGAAAGGGGGCACGGAGCAGATACGCAGTATTTT
CDR3 protein: CASSLERGHGADTQYF

J gene: TRBJ2-5
D gene: TRBD2
clone size: once
V gene: TRBV5-1
CDR3 DNA: TGCGCCAGCAGCTGGGGACTAGCGGACGCAGAGACCCAGTACTTC
CDR3 protein: CASSWGLADAETQYF

J gene: TRBJ2-5
D gene: -
clone size: -
V gene: TRBV19
CDR3 DNA: TGTGCCAGTAGTTCAGGGGCGCAAGAGACCCAGTACTTC
CDR3 protein: CASSSGAQETQYF

J gene: TRBJ1-1
D gene: TRBD1
clone size: -
V gene: TRBV28
CDR3 DNA: TGTGCCAGCAGTCCCTACAGGGGCCCTAACACTGAAGCTTTCTTT
CDR3 protein: CASSPYRGPNTEAFF

J gene: TRBJ2-2
D gene: TRBD2
clone size: -
V gene: TRBV11-3
CDR3 DNA: TGTGCCAGCAGCCCCTCTCTAGCGGGAGGGTCGGGCTTGAACACCGGGGAGCTGTTTTTT
CDR3 protein: CASSPSLAGGSGLNTGELFF

J gene: TRBJ1-4
D gene: TRBD1
clone size: -
V gene: TRBV28
CDR3 DNA: TGTGCCAGCAGAACAGGGGGCCTCCCCAGTGAAAAACTGTTTTTT
CDR3 protein: CASRTGGLPSEKLFF

J gene: TRBJ2-7
D gene: TRBD2
clone size: -
V gene: TRBV29-1
CDR3 DNA: TGCAGCGTCCGCACTAGCGGTCCGACCTACGAGCAGTACTTC
CDR3 protein: CSVRTSGPTYEQYF

J gene: TRBJ2-1
D gene: -
clone size: -
V gene: TRBV6-5
CDR3 DNA: TGTGCCAGCAGTTACGAGGGCGGGGTTTCGTTAAATGAGCAGTTCTTC
CDR3 protein: CASSYEGGVSLNEQFF

J gene: TRBJ2-4
D gene: -
clone size: few
V gene: TRBV11-2
CDR3 DNA: TGTGCCAGCAGCTTTCGGCAGGCCGGGGGAAACATTCAGTACTTC
CDR3 protein: CASSFRQAGGNIQYF

J gene: TRBJ1-3
D gene: -
clone size: -
V gene: TRBV2
CDR3 DNA: TGTGCCAGCGTTTTAGACTCTGGAAACACCATATATTTT
CDR3 protein: CASVLDSGNTIYF